This T cell receptor beta chain was profiled in a study of blood T cell repertoires in COVID-19 (dated by TCRdb to 2018 to 2021). Looking at the study overall: Collaborator samples came from the United States, Italy and Spain and covered acute and convalescent phases of COVID-19. The material from the prospective study consisted of cDNA or gDNA derived from T cells, B-cell-depleted T cells, or PBMCs. Subjects who had been exposed to COVID-19, were actively infected with it, or had recovered from it provided the deeply sampled blood TCRbeta repertoires that made up the dataset. The repertoires were released in a freely available public database intended as a resource for research on the immune response to SARS-CoV-2. Samples came from the ongoing ImmuneRACE study (first 160 participants) plus 1,254 subjects from 6 global collaborators. A de-identified subject ID, COVID-19 status, age in years and sex were almost always included in the sample metadata. Where HLA class I and class II types were available, the types were taken from metadata supplied by the sample provider, not from assay-based typing.

TCRbeta CDR3 regions were amplified from genomic DNA by means of the immunoSEQ Assay, a bias-controlled multiplex PCR. The paper's data handling went like this. Nucleated cell counts per sample were estimated from amplification of reference gene primers within the assay. To quantify the absolute abundance of each unique TCRbeta CDR3 rearrangement, sequence reads were collapsed and filtered. For each sample, productive Simpson clonality was calculated as the square root of Simpson's diversity index over productive rearrangements. In its TCRdb copy, this immuneACCESS table keeps in-frame sequences only and misses some clones. Where compared with another copy, unresolved V genes explain less than half of these, and the others have no known cause. That table furnishes V, J and clone size, whereas the DNA furnished D and trimming. The sample includes about 180,000 clones, with 86% observed a single time. 2.9% of the sample belongs to the ten largest clones.

Points the paper makes about the study in general: How much clinical and demographic metadata was included differed by source and by participant, and the metadata was provided uncurated.

Including the terminal cysteine and phenylalanine, the CDR3 comprises 14 residues. The only DNA kept is the CDR3, 42 bases in frame from the first base. Trimming removed 5 bases from V and 7 bases from J, leaving 15 bases between the germline ends. CDR1 and CDR2 are drawn from the germline V gene: SGHAT, FQNNGV. Comments on this clone: The antigen it binds to is not known. No clone much larger than this one lies a single base away; base qualities are absent.

Collaborating institutions collected whole blood in K2EDTA tubes following their own protocols. For TCRbeta analysis, collaborator samples were shipped as frozen whole blood, as isolated PBMCs, or as DNA extracted from either sample type. The sequencing input was peripheral blood. This TCR was recovered from a young woman with active or convalescent COVID-19. The chain is encoded by TRBV11-2 joined to TRBJ1-5, with the D gene not clear enough to name. For the CDR3, the sequence is CASSPTRGGQPQHF. The sequenced DNA is TGTGCCAGCAGCCCCACACGGGGAGGCCAGCCCCAGCATTTT.